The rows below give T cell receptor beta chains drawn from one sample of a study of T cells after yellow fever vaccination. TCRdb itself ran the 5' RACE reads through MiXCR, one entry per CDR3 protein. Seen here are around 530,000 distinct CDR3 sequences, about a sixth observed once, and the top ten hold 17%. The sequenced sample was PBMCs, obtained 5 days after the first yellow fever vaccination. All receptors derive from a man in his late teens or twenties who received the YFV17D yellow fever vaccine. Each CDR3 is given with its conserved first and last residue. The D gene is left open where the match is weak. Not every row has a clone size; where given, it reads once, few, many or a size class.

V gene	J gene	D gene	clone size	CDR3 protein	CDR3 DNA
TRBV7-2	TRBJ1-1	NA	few	CASSTHWNTEAFF	TGTGCCAGCAGCACACACTGGAACACTGAAGCTTTCTTT
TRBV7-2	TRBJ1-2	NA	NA	CASSLRRGLEYGYTF	TGTGCCAGCAGCTTAAGAAGAGGGCTGGAGTATGGCTACACCTTC
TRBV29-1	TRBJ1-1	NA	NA	CSVEEWRELNTEAFF	TGCAGCGTTGAAGAGTGGCGGGAATTGAACACTGAAGCTTTCTTT
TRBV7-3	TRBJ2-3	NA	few	CASSVGGATDTQYF	TGTGCCAGCAGTGTGGGGGGTGCGACAGATACGCAGTATTTT
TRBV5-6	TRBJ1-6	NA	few	CASSLSPSPNSPLHF	TGTGCCAGCAGCTTGAGTCCCTCACCAAATTCACCCCTCCACTTT
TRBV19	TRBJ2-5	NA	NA	CASSMSREETQYF	TGTGCCAGTAGTATGAGCAGGGAGGAGACCCAGTACTTC
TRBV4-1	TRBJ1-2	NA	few	CASSQSWGLDYGYTF	TGCGCCAGCAGCCAATCATGGGGGTTGGACTATGGCTACACCTTC
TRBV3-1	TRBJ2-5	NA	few	CASSPIRETQYF	TGTGCCAGCAGCCCTATCAGGGAGACCCAGTACTTC
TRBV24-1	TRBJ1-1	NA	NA	CATSDYGGLTFF	TGTGCCACCAGTGATTATGGGGGCCTAACTTTCTTT
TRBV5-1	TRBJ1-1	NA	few	CASSTEGVVDTEAFF	TGCGCCAGCAGCACGGAGGGGGTGGTCGACACTGAAGCTTTCTTT
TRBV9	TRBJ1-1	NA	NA	CASSVTGSMGTEAFF	TGTGCCAGCAGCGTTACAGGGTCGATGGGCACTGAAGCTTTCTTT
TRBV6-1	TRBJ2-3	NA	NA	CASSQKGTPNTDTQYF	TGTGCCAGCAGTCAGAAGGGGACACCAAACACAGATACGCAGTATTTT
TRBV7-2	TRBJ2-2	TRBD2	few	CASSLNGGGGELFF	TGTGCCAGCAGCTTAAACGGGGGGGGTGGGGAGCTGTTTTTT
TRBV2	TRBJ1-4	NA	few	CAILIGARRGEKLFF	TGTGCCATCCTCATTGGGGCCCGGCGAGGGGAAAAACTGTTTTTT
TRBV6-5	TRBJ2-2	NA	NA	CASSYYRNTGELFF	TGTGCCAGCAGTTACTACAGGAACACCGGGGAGCTGTTTTTT
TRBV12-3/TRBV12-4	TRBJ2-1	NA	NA	CASRYRGGGISDNEQFF	TGTGCCAGCAGATACCGGGGCGGGGGCATATCTGACAATGAGCAGTTCTTC
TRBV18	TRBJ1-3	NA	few	CASSPPAKRNTIYF	TGTGCCAGCTCACCACCGGCCAAGAGAAACACCATATATTTT
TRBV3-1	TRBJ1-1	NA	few	CASSQSRGGGPAFF	TGTGCCAGCAGCCAATCGCGGGGTGGGGGTCCAGCTTTCTTT
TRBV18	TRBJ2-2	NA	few	CASSPLSALGELFF	TGTGCCAGCTCACCCCTCTCGGCCCTTGGGGAGCTGTTTTTT
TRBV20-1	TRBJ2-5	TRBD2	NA	CSAMKAGGGTQYF	TGCAGTGCTATGAAAGCGGGGGGAGGGACCCAGTACTTC
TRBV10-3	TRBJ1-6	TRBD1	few	CAISSGQSSYNSPLHF	TGTGCCATCAGCTCGGGACAGAGCTCCTATAATTCACCCCTCCACTTT
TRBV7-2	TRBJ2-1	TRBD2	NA	CASSRRGGAGYNEQFF	TGTGCCAGCAGTAGACGCGGGGGGGCAGGATACAATGAGCAGTTCTTC
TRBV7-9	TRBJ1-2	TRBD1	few	CASSFAQGERSYTF	TGTGCCAGCAGCTTTGCACAGGGGGAGAGGAGCTACACCTTC
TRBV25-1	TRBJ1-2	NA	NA	CASSDSARSHHGYTF	TGTGCCAGCAGTGATTCCGCCAGGAGCCACCATGGCTACACCTTC
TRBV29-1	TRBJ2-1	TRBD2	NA	CSVDSGGSSYNEQFF	TGCAGCGTTGACAGCGGGGGAAGCTCCTACAATGAGCAGTTCTTC
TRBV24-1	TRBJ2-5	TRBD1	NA	CATSDLRGPQETQYF	TGTGCCACCAGTGATTTGAGGGGGCCCCAAGAGACCCAGTACTTC
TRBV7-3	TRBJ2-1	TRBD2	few	CASSLKNGGAGGKYNEQFF	TGTGCCAGCAGCTTAAAAAACGGAGGCGCGGGGGGGAAATACAATGAGCAGTTCTTC
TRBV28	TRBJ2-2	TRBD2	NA	CASSQRTGLISGELFF	TGTGCCAGCAGTCAAAGAACGGGACTAATCTCCGGGGAGCTGTTTTTT
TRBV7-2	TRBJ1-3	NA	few	CASSPDIGNTIYF	TGTGCCAGCAGCCCCGACATCGGAAACACCATATATTTT